This entry lists 15 T cell receptor beta chains sequenced from one sample in a study of blood T cells in healthy people across ages (dated by TCRdb to between 2015 and 2017). Libraries were made using 5' RACE. Reads for this sample came from an Illumina HiSeq 2500. A second roughly 7 to 11 cycle PCR used a sample-barcoded 5' primer and a J-beta primer mix. TCRdb reworked the public reads: Q25 trimming with fastp, MiXCR clone assembly, productive beta chains retained. Rows matching on CDR3 protein sequence are summarized as one entry with the most common DNA and genes. This sample gives around 870,000 distinct CDR3 sequences in total; under 30% of them show up just once. The ten largest account for around 16% of the sample. Material: blood. The receptor source for this set is a woman older than 75 in good health.

This clonotype was seen a few times. This rearrangement joins TRBV7-9 to TRBJ1-4; unclear D gene. Trimming took off 2 bases at V and 8 bases at J, with 15 bases between the two ends. Germline CDR1 reads SEHNR; CDR2 reads FQNEAQ (reference sequence). The CDR3 has 15 residues. CDR3: CASSLRGGIGEKLFF. The CDR3 DNA reads as TGTGCCAGCAGCTTACGCGGAGGGATTGGAGAAAAACTGTTTTTT.

In its sample, this clonotype was seen once. The chain joins TRBV13 to TRBJ1-1; 7 bases are a match to TRBD1. The length of the CDR3 is 17 residues. Losses at the gene ends were 5 bases for V and 1 base for J; bases not matched to a gene: 13. Per the germline V gene, CDR1 is PRHDT and CDR2 is FYEKMQ (reference sequence). CDR3 amino acids: CASSREGGGKRNTEAFF. The CDR3 bases are TGTGCCAGCAGCAGAGAAGGGGGCGGCAAGCGGAACACTGAAGCTTTCTTT.

This clonotype was seen repeatedly, ten times or more. One end of the junction does not line up with germline, which may come from a read error. The V gene is TRBV5-1, the J gene TRBJ2-5, with 8 bases lining up with TRBD1. CDR3 length: 14 residues. Germline V gene sequence: CDR1 SGHRS, CDR2 YFSETQ. As DNA, the CDR3 is TGTGCCAGCAGCCGCGGGACAGGTCAAGAGACCCAGTACTTC. It translates to CASSRGTGQETQYF.

V and J are TRBV7-2 and TRBJ1-1; D is perhaps TRBD1 (6 bases). The CDR3 totals 13 residues. The V end lost 5 bases, the J end lost 11 bases, and 18 bases lay between the germline ends. Looked up from germline, CDR1 is SGHTA and CDR2 is FQGNSA. The CDR3 here is CASSPREGGRAFF. DNA for the CDR3: TGTGCCAGCAGCCCTCGTGAAGGGGGAAGGGCTTTCTTT.

In its sample, this clonotype was seen many times. The chain couples TRBV3-1 to TRBJ1-2; D gene uncertain. The CDR3 loop spans 12 amino acids. V dropped 1 base and J dropped 3 bases, with 3 bases sitting between them. CDR1 and CDR2 (germline): LGHDT, YNNKEL (reference sequence). CDR3 in amino acids: CASSQVDYGYTF. The CDR3 DNA reads TGTGCCAGCAGCCAAGTGGACTATGGCTACACCTTC.

The table lists this clonotype with a few counts. The rearrangement links TRBV27 to TRBJ2-5; no clear D gene. Per germline, CDR1 MNHEY and CDR2 SMNVEV (reference sequence). This CDR3 region has 13 residues. V was clipped by 8 bases and J by 4 bases, with 14 bases between them. This CDR3 is CASALKWAETQYF. DNA for the CDR3: TGTGCCAGCGCCCTTAAATGGGCAGAGACCCAGTACTTC.

This clonotype was recorded many times. The chain carries TRBV20-1 and TRBJ2-1; 16 nucleotides line up with TRBD2. Germline values: CDR1 DFQATT, CDR2 SNEGSKA (reference sequence). The CDR3 runs to 15 residues. The CDR3 nucleotides read TGCAGCACCACGGGACTAGCGGGGGGGCGGAACGAGCAGTTCTTC. It translates to CSTTGLAGGRNEQFF.

This clonotype was found a few times. The rearrangement uses TRBV19 and TRBJ1-2, with D perhaps matching TRBD1 (6 bases). The CDR3 has 16 residues. V lost 7 bases and J lost 4, with 22 bases in between. Germline CDR1 reads LNHDA; CDR2 reads SQIVND (reference sequence). The DNA of the CDR3 is TGTGCCAGTAAAAAATCGGGGGGGGCGACCATCTATGGCTACACCTTC. Translating gives CASKKSGGATIYGYTF.

This clonotype was counted once. The genes are TRBV20-1 and TRBJ1-2, with a tentative D call TRBD1 (6 bases). CDR1 is DFQATT, CDR2 SNEGSKA, per germline (reference sequence). The CDR3 contains 12 residues. The ends were cut back, 3 bases at V and 5 bases at J, with 10 bases in the middle. The CDR3 DNA follows: TGCAGTGCTAGTACAGGGCCATATGGCTACACCTTC. Amino acid sequence: CSASTGPYGYTF.

The sample holds many counts of this clonotype. The V gene is TRBV5-1, the J gene TRBJ1-2; TRBD1 agrees at 10 bases. CDR1 and CDR2 from the germline V gene are SGHRS and YFSETQ. The CDR3 has 15 residues. Losses at the gene ends were 4 bases for V and 8 bases for J; bases not matched to a gene: 11. CDR3 amino acids: CASSPWTGGTGGYTF. The CDR3 coding sequence is TGCGCCAGCAGCCCTTGGACAGGGGGAACGGGGGGCTACACCTTC.

This clonotype was counted ten times or more. This chain links TRBV20-1 with TRBJ2-5, with D perhaps matching TRBD2 (5 bases). Trimming left V 0 bases short and J 4 bases short, with 9 bases between. The CDR3 runs 13 residues. The V gene's germline CDR1 is DFQATT and CDR2 SNEGSKA (reference sequence). The CDR3 DNA follows: TGCAGTGCTAGAGAGTGGAGGAGAGAGACCCAGTACTTC. Encoded protein: CSAREWRRETQYF.

The chain recombines TRBV12-1 with TRBJ1-6. TRBV12-1 is classified as a pseudogene. The CDR3 is 11 residues long. CDR3 in DNA: TGTGCCAGCAGCGAGGATTCACCCCCCCACTTT. Its translation is CASSEDSPPHF.

This clonotype was detected ten times or more. The chain carries TRBV6-6 and TRBJ1-4; D possibly corresponds to TRBD1 (6 bases). Germline V gives CDR1 MNHNY, CDR2 SVGAGI (reference sequence). The CDR3 loop spans 14 amino acids. Trimming took 6 bases from V and 7 from J, leaving 15 bases between them. CDR3 in DNA: TGTGCCAGCAGGTCACAGGGTACAGGTGAAAAACTGTTTTTT. The encoded protein is CASRSQGTGEKLFF.

J is TRBJ1-1 and V is TRBV27; D possibly corresponds to TRBD1 (5 bases). Germline lookup yields CDR1 MNHEY and CDR2 SMNVEV (reference sequence). CDR3 size: 16 residues. The V gene lost 5 bases and the J gene lost 1 base, with 17 bases spanning the gap. This chain's CDR3 is CASSPGTRGKNTEAFF. Here the CDR3 DNA reads TGTGCCAGCAGTCCTGGGACCCGGGGGAAGAACACTGAAGCTTTCTTT.

This clonotype was picked up a small number of times. This rearrangement joins TRBV7-2 to TRBJ2-2, with D perhaps matching TRBD1 (5 bases). The CDR3 is made up of 14 amino acids. V was trimmed by 5 bases and J by 5 bases, leaving 12 bases between them. Germline CDR1 and CDR2: SGHTA and FQGNSA. CDR3 coding DNA: TGTGCCAGCAGCAAGACAGCGCAGACCGGGGAGCTGTTTTTT. As protein: CASSKTAQTGELFF. The full variable domain, with the rest looked up from reference TRBV7-2 and TRBJ2-2, is GAGVSQSPSNKVTEKGKDVELRCDPISGHTALYWYRQSLGQGLEFLIYFQGNSAPDKSGLPSDRFSAERTGGSVSTLTIQRTQQEDSAVYLCASSKTAQTGELFFGEGSRLTVL.